The TCR beta chain described here comes from a study of shared clonotypes between healthy human individuals. Germline CDR1 and CDR2: SGHTA and FQGNSA. The V gene lost 4 bases and the J gene lost 0 bases, with 8 bases spanning the gap. This CDR3 spans 14 amino acids. As to this clone: The target antigen is unknown.

Whole-study results and caveats: Shared clonotypes across all four donors exceeded non-shared ones in generation probability.

Repertoires were generated with immunoSEQ multiplex PCR, while TCRdb's copy carries only in-frame clones and drops some. The sample carries some 2 million clones, 85% to 95% recorded once. Sequencing used naive CD4+ T cells sorted from blood. As to subset: CD45RA+ positively selected. This chain uses TRBV7-2 with TRBJ2-3; D is perhaps TRBD2 (5 bases). The TCR originated in a man between 18 and 35 years old in good health. For the CDR3, the DNA is TGTGCCAGCAGCTCGCGGGTTAGCACAGATACGCAGTATTTT. This gives the protein CASSSRVSTDTQYF.